This T cell receptor (beta chain) comes out of a study of T-cell memory formation after mild COVID-19. Study-level findings and limits: Contracting clones, day 15 to 85, had balanced CD4/CD8, and later expanders favored CD4+.

About this clonotype itself: Its cognate antigen is unknown.

Germline values: CDR1 SGHRS, CDR2 YFSETQ. Trimming stripped 3 bases from V and 2 bases from J, with 11 bases between. The CDR3 runs 14 residues. TCRdb re-called the 5' RACE reads with MiXCR, one entry per CDR3 protein. This table has some 120,000 distinct CDR3 sequences, approximately 5.9% appearing once. The source material was PBMCs or a T cell subset sorted from them (not recorded which). The chain carries TRBV5-1 and TRBJ1-2, with D maybe TRBD1 (6 bases). The clonotype originates from an adult woman who had mild COVID-19 (a few samples of this study predate the infection). Cell type and time point are not known. The CDR3: CASSSTTGNYGYTF. CDR3 bases: TGCGCCAGCAGCTCGACGACAGGCAACTATGGCTACACCTTC.